Here is one T cell receptor (beta chain) with its context. Its antigen is still unknown. This sample was taken from a study of cytomegalovirus exposure and HLA in healthy donors. Notes on the study in general: In a later analysis, common viral pathogens appeared linked to several of the most significant clusters. It was reported in a later analysis that an Asian-associated ancestry cluster showed fewer N-insertions than the approximately 690-donor mean.

PCR amplification relied on 60 Vbeta primers (plus 13 Jbeta primers). Method: immunoSEQ multiplex PCR; TCRdb's copy keeps in-frame clones and lacks some. The sample carries about 130,000 clones, roughly 80% recorded once. CDR1 and CDR2 from the germline V gene are SGHTA and FQGTGA. Trimming cost V 3 bases and J 1 base, with 8 bases left between them. The CDR3 loop spans 14 amino acids. The V gene is TRBV7-3, the J gene TRBJ2-3, with no clear D. The source material was PBMCs. This TCR was recovered from a man younger than 40 in good health and CMV-seropositive. The CDR3 bases are TGTGCCAGCAGCTTTGCTCCAGGCACAGATACGCAGTATTTT. Translating gives CASSFAPGTDTQYF.